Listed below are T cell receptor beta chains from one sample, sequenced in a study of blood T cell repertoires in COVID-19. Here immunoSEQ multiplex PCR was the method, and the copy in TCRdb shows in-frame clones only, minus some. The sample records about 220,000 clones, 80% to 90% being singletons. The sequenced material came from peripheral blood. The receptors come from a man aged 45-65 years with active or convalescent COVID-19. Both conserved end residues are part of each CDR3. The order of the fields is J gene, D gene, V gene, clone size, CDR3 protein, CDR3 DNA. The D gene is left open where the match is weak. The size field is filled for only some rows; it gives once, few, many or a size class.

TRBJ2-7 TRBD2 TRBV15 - CATSRSGGYEQYF TGTGCCACCAGCAGATCGGGGGGGTACGAGCAGTACTTC
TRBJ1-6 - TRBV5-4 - CASNDRSSYNSPLHF TGTGCCAGCAACGACAGAAGCTCCTATAATTCACCCCTCCACTTT
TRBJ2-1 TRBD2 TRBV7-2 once CASSLSGRAFNEQFF TGTGCCAGCAGCTTGAGCGGGAGGGCTTTCAATGAGCAGTTCTTC
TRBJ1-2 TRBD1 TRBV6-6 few CAIRIQGGGYTF TGTGCCATCCGGATACAGGGGGGCGGCTACACCTTC
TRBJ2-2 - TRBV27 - CASSLYPANTGELFF TGTGCCAGCAGTTTATACCCGGCGAACACCGGGGAGCTGTTTTTT
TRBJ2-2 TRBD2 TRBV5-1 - CASSFTSGSTGELFF TGCGCCAGCAGCTTCACTAGCGGGAGCACCGGGGAGCTGTTTTTT
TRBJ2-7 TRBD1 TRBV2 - CASSGTGQSHEQYF TGTGCCAGCAGCGGGACAGGGCAATCCCACGAGCAGTACTTC
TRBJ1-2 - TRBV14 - CASSQFPPGGYTF TGTGCCAGCAGCCAATTCCCCCCGGGGGGCTACACCTTC
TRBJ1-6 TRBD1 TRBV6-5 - CASSWDSRDLNSPLHF TGTGCCAGCAGTTGGGACAGCCGGGACCTAAATTCACCCCTCCACTTT
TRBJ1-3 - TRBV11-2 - CASSPAGSATGNTIYF TGTGCCAGCAGCCCCGCGGGATCGGCCACTGGAAACACCATATATTTT
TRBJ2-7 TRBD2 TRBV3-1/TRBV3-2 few CASSLGLVHAYEQYF TGTGCCAGCAGCCTAGGACTAGTTCATGCCTACGAGCAGTACTTC
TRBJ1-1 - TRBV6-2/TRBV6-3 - CASSRQVTSIEAFF TGTGCCAGCAGTCGACAGGTTACCTCCATTGAAGCTTTCTTT
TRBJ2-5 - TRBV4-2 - CASSQEIGGETQYF TGTGCCAGCAGCCAAGAAATAGGAGGGGAGACCCAGTACTTC
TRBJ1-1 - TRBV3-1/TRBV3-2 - CASSQGGWDTEAFF TGTGCCAGCAGCCAAGGGGGCTGGGACACTGAAGCTTTCTTT
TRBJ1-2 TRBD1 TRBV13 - CASSPGTGALPEGYTF TGTGCCAGCAGCCCCGGGACAGGGGCCCTACCAGAGGGCTACACCTTC
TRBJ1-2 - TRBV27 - CASSPRRGYGYTF TGTGCCAGCAGTCCTCGGAGGGGCTATGGCTACACCTTC
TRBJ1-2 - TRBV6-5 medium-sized CASSPQGRLGYTF TGTGCCAGCAGTCCCCAGGGAAGGTTGGGCTACACCTTC
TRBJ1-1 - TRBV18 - CASSPAVGGSEAFF TGTGCCAGCTCACCAGCAGTAGGGGGATCTGAAGCTTTCTTT
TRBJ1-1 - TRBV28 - CASSSTGLNTEAFF TGTGCCAGCAGTTCGACAGGTTTGAACACTGAAGCTTTCTTT
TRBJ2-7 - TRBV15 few CATSRTGQEQYF TGTGCCACCAGCAGAACAGGGCAAGAGCAGTACTTC
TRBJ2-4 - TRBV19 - CASSILRGSIAKNIQYF TGTGCCAGTAGTATTCTTCGGGGGTCCATAGCCAAAAACATTCAGTACTTC
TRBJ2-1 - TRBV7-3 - CASSPIGTSSYNEQFF TGTGCCAGCAGCCCGATCGGGACAAGCTCCTACAATGAGCAGTTCTTC
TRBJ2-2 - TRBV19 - CASNAGYTGELFF TGTGCCAGCAACGCCGGGTACACCGGGGAGCTGTTTTTT
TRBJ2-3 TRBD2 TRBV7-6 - CASSLSAGGRADTQYF TGTGCCAGCAGCCTCTCAGCGGGAGGGCGGGCAGATACGCAGTATTTT
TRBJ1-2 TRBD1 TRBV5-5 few CASSAPGTGRGYTF TGTGCCAGCAGCGCCCCCGGGACAGGACGTGGCTACACCTTC
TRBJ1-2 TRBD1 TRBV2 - CASSEIPDRQNYGYTF TGTGCCAGCAGTGAGATTCCGGACAGGCAGAACTATGGCTACACCTTC
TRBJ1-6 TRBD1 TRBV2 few CASSPGQAGGPLHF TGTGCCAGCAGTCCGGGACAGGCAGGGGGACCCCTCCACTTT
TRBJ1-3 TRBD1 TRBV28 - CASSLAGGPSSGNTIYF TGTGCCAGCAGTTTAGCAGGGGGCCCCAGCTCTGGAAACACCATATATTTT
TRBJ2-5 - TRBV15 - CATSERTEPQQTQYF TGTGCCACCAGCGAGCGGACAGAACCTCAACAGACCCAGTACTTC
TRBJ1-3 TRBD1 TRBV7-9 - CASSLGDRVEGNTIYF TGTGCCAGCAGCTTAGGGGACAGGGTAGAAGGAAACACCATATATTTT
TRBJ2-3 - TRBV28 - CASSSRGTSTDTQYF TGTGCCAGCAGTTCGCGGGGTACTAGCACAGATACGCAGTATTTT
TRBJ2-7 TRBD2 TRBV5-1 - CASSLASGINLGDEQYF TGCGCCAGCAGCTTGGCTAGCGGGATAAACTTGGGAGACGAGCAGTACTTC
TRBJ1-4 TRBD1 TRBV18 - CASSLQGYGEKLFF TGTGCCAGCTCACTACAGGGGTATGGTGAAAAACTGTTTTTT
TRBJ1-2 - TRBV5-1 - CASSPTGSNYGYTF TGCGCCAGCAGCCCCACCGGGTCCAACTATGGCTACACCTTC
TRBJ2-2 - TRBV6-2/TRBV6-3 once CASSPALGQSANTGELFF TGTGCCAGCAGTCCCGCCCTAGGACAGAGTGCGAACACCGGGGAGCTGTTTTTT
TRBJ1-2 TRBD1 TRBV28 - CASSRLGTDYTF TGTGCCAGCAGCCGCCTGGGGACAGACTACACCTTC
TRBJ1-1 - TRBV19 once CASSMVGLETEAFF TGTGCCAGTAGTATGGTGGGGCTAGAAACTGAAGCTTTCTTT
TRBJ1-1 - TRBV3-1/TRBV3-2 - CASSQSGAAEAFF TGTGCCAGCAGCCAGTCAGGGGCCGCAGAAGCTTTCTTT
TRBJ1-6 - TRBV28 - CASSFVGHVNSPLHF TGTGCCAGCAGTTTTGTCGGACACGTAAATTCACCCCTCCACTTT
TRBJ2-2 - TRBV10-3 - CAISVGLDAGELFF TGTGCCATCAGTGTGGGCTTAGATGCCGGGGAGCTGTTTTTT